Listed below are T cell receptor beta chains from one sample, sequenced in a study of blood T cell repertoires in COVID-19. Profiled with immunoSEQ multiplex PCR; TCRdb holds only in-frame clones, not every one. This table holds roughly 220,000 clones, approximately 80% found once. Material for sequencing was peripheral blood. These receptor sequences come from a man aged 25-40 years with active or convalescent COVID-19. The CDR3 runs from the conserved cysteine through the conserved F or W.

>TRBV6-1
CASSDQNYGYTF
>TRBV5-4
CASSSAGITNKETQYF
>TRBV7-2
CASSLGPDYGYTF
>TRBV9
CASRSPGQYNQPQHF
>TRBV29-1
CSVERGGGGGYEQYF
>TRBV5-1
CASSLAGANYGYTF
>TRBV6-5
CASSYSGGTEAFF
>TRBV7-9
CASSFQNYEQYF
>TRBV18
CASSPASGDTQYF
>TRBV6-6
CASSQRGGETQYF
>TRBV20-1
CSASVDPSGYNEQFF
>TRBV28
CASSLWGQGAAGHGYTF
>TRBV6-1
CASSESLLNQPQHF
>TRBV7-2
CASSLWGSTDTQYF
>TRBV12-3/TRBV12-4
CASRNRGGGYTF
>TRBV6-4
CASSDSIGREIFYEQYF
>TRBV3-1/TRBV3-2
CASSQRGTSYEQYF
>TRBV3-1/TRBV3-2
CASSQEGQSMNTEAFF
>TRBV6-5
CASSPNRPGVTEAFF
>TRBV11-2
CASSLPGRGDTQYF
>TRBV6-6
CASRTEETTDTQYF
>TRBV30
CAWSVRRSAGNTIYF
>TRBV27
CASSLAGTSYEQYF
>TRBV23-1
CASSQEERGATNGNEQFF
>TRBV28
CASSLGQPNEKLFF
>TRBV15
CATSRVELGRGREPQHF
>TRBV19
CASSHRVGPTYGYTF
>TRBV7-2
CASSPRAGGYTGELFF
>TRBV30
CAWSVSQGAAYGYTF
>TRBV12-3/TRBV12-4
CASSRDSQETQYF
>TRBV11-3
CASSPGQGKVWEQFF
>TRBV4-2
CASSQLRTSDETQYF
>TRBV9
CASSVDRFPGELFF
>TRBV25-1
CASSDPGSHEQYF
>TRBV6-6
CASSTGTSREQFF
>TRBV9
CASSVGMTGQFSPLHF